This T cell receptor (beta chain) stems from a study of CD8 T cells in ankylosing spondylitis. Germline CDR1 SEHNR, CDR2 FQNEAQ (reference sequence). The CDR3 runs 15 residues. TCRdb re-derived calls from the 5' RACE reads in MiXCR, one entry per CDR3 protein. The sample has around 890,000 distinct CDR3 sequences; 10% to 15% are singletons. Findings and limits, study-wide: About 8 highly homologous variants made up a TCR beta motif, and this motif appeared characteristic of ankylosing spondylitis blood. Disease-associated clonotypes exhibited CD8+ identity and were relatively infrequent in peripheral blood.

Comments on this clonotype: Its antigen is still unknown. One end of the junction is discordant with germline, which a read error may explain.

This chain connects TRBV7-9 to TRBJ2-1, with TRBD2 matching over 11 bases. Sequenced: blood, either unsorted or a sorted T cell fraction (not recorded which). This receptor was identified in a male donor with ankylosing spondylitis. CDR3 in amino acids: CASSLAGGSVGEQFF. CDR3 DNA sequence: TGTGCCAGCAGCCTAGCGGGGGGCAGCGTAGGTGAGCAGTTCTTC.